The rows below give T cell receptor beta chains drawn from one sample of a study of blood T cell repertoires in COVID-19. Clones were read by immunoSEQ multiplex PCR, and TCRdb kept only the in-frame ones, dropping some. The repertoire includes around 130,000 clones, under 85% of them detected once, and more than 10% sits in the top ten. The sequenced material came from peripheral blood. Receptor source: a woman aged 60 to 75 with acute or convalescent COVID-19. Both conserved end residues are part of each CDR3. A D gene is named only where the DNA matches it firmly. Not all rows give a size; the values are once, few, many and, for expanded clones, a class.

v_gene	d_gene	j_gene	abundance	CDR3nt	CDR3aa
TRBV6-6	-	TRBJ2-1	-	TGTGCCAGCAGCTTCCAAAGAGATGAGCAGTTCTTC	CASSFQRDEQFF
TRBV21-1	-	TRBJ1-6	-	TGTGCCAGCAGCAAAGCTACCGGGGGGCATAATTCACCCCTCCACTTT	CASSKATGGHNSPLHF
TRBV7-8	-	TRBJ2-3	once	TGTGCCAGCAGCCTCCACAATACGCAGTATTTT	CASSLHNTQYF
TRBV7-6	-	TRBJ1-4	-	TGTGCCAGCAGCGCCTCTGAACAGGGAAAACTGTTTTTT	CASSASEQGKLFF
TRBV6-6	-	TRBJ1-1	-	TGTGCCAGCAGTTTACAGGGAGACACTGAAGCTTTCTTT	CASSLQGDTEAFF
TRBV18	-	TRBJ1-2	-	TGTGCCAGCTCACCCCTCCGAGAGCATGGCTACACCTTC	CASSPLREHGYTF
TRBV2	-	TRBJ1-4	once	TGTGCCAGCGTTACTACAGGGATTGCTAATGAAAAACTGTTTTTT	CASVTTGIANEKLFF
TRBV5-1	TRBD1	TRBJ1-2	-	TGCGCCAGCAGCTTCGGTGACAGGGAGAGTGATGGCTACACCTTC	CASSFGDRESDGYTF
TRBV11-2	-	TRBJ1-4	few	TGTGCCAGCAGCTTGAGACTTAATGAAAAACTGTTTTTT	CASSLRLNEKLFF
TRBV11-2	TRBD1	TRBJ1-1	-	TGTGCCAGCAGCTCCAGACAGGGCACTGAAGCTTTCTTT	CASSSRQGTEAFF
TRBV27	TRBD1	TRBJ1-5	-	TGTGCCAGCAGTTTACGGTCGACAGGGGGACAGCCCCAGCATTTT	CASSLRSTGGQPQHF
TRBV2	TRBD2	TRBJ2-2	-	TGTGCCAGCAGTGAAGGCGGGGGGGTGGCGAACACCGGGGAGCTGTTTTTT	CASSEGGGVANTGELFF
TRBV18	-	TRBJ2-3	-	TGTGCCAGCTCACCCGTCATCAGGGCTAGCACAGATACGCAGTATTTT	CASSPVIRASTDTQYF
TRBV10-3	-	TRBJ1-2	-	TGTGCCATCAGTATGGCAGAAAACTATGGCTACACCTTC	CAISMAENYGYTF
TRBV6-6	TRBD1	TRBJ1-2	-	TGTGCCAGCAGCCCCGGGACAGAGTATGGCTACACCTTC	CASSPGTEYGYTF
TRBV10-3	-	TRBJ2-3	-	TGTGCCATCATGCGGGACTCACGCACAGATACGCAGTATTTT	CAIMRDSRTDTQYF
TRBV3-1/TRBV3-2	-	TRBJ1-3	few	TGTGCCAGCAGCCTAAGAGGCCCTACCTCTGGAAACACCATATATTTT	CASSLRGPTSGNTIYF
TRBV10-3	-	TRBJ1-5	-	TGTGCCATCAGTGGGGGCAATAGCAATCAGCCCCAGCATTTT	CAISGGNSNQPQHF
TRBV30	-	TRBJ1-2	-	TGTGCCTCTACGTCTACTGGTGTTTGGGGGCGCTACACCTTC	CASTSTGVWGRYTF
TRBV11-2	TRBD1	TRBJ1-1	-	TGTGCCAGCAGCGTTAGGGGGCCTGAAGCTTTCTTT	CASSVRGPEAFF
TRBV5-1	TRBD1	TRBJ1-2	-	TGCGCCAGCAGCCCCGGAATAACAGGGGGCCATGGCTACACCTTC	CASSPGITGGHGYTF
TRBV29-1	-	TRBJ1-2	-	TGCAGCGCTCCCTCCCCGCAGGCGAACTATGGCTACACCTTC	CSAPSPQANYGYTF
TRBV6-5	-	TRBJ2-5	-	TGTGCCAGCAGCCTCGGTGGCTCCCCGCGGGAGACCCAGTACTTC	CASSLGGSPRETQYF
TRBV3-1/TRBV3-2	TRBD2	TRBJ2-1	-	TGTGCCAGCAGCCAAGAAGCATCTAGCGGGGAGCAGTTCTTC	CASSQEASSGEQFF
TRBV7-8	TRBD1	TRBJ1-2	few	TGTGCCAGCAGCTTGGGACAGACCCCTAACTATGGCTACACCTTC	CASSLGQTPNYGYTF
TRBV27	-	TRBJ1-2	few	TGTGCCAGCAGTTCATCACAGGGACGGGGCGGCTACACCTTC	CASSSSQGRGGYTF
TRBV7-9	TRBD2	TRBJ2-3	once	TGTGCCAGCAGTCCGCCACTAGCGGGGGGCCATGGTACGCAGTATTTT	CASSPPLAGGHGTQYF
TRBV11-2	TRBD1	TRBJ1-3	few	TGTGCCAGCAGCCGAGGACAGGGGGTTGGAAACACCATATATTTT	CASSRGQGVGNTIYF
TRBV2	TRBD1	TRBJ2-7	-	TGTGCCAGCACTTTAACAGGGGCCCCCTACGAGCAGTACTTC	CASTLTGAPYEQYF
TRBV7-3	-	TRBJ1-6	-	TGTGCCAGCAGCGCTAACTCGCTGGGGACAAATTCACCCCTCCACTTT	CASSANSLGTNSPLHF
TRBV10-3	-	TRBJ1-4	-	TGTGCCACCGCCGGGACTCTCACGGGGGAACTGTTTTTT	CATAGTLTGELFF
TRBV28	TRBD1	TRBJ1-2	once	TGTGCCAGCAGTCCCGGGACAGGACGCTATGGCTACACCTTC	CASSPGTGRYGYTF
TRBV5-8	-	TRBJ2-5	-	TGTGCCAGCAGCTTGATATCCTCCGGGACCCAGTACTTC	CASSLISSGTQYF
TRBV7-9	TRBD1	TRBJ1-1	-	TGTGCCAGCAGCCCAGGGACAGGGGACACTGAAGCTTTCTTT	CASSPGTGDTEAFF
TRBV6-1	TRBD2	TRBJ2-7	-	TGTGCCAGCAGTGCCCGCTCTAGCGGGGGCCGGCCCTACGAGCAGTACTTC	CASSARSSGGRPYEQYF
TRBV7-8	-	TRBJ1-1	-	TGTGCCAGCAGTTTTTACGATCGGAGAAACACTGAAGCTTTCTTT	CASSFYDRRNTEAFF
TRBV5-4	TRBD1	TRBJ2-7	once	TGTGCCAGCAGCTTGCCCACAGGGGTATCGGGCGAGCAGTACTTC	CASSLPTGVSGEQYF
TRBV6-1	-	TRBJ2-3	-	TGTGCCAGCAGTGAACGGGCAGGGCTTTCCACAGATACGCAGTATTTT	CASSERAGLSTDTQYF
TRBV6-1	-	TRBJ1-5	-	TGTGCCAGCAGTGAACGCGGGACTCCTAGCAATCAGCCCCAGCATTTT	CASSERGTPSNQPQHF
TRBV5-6	-	TRBJ1-5	-	TGTGCCAGCAGCTTGGCCGGGTTAGATCAGCCCCAGCATTTT	CASSLAGLDQPQHF
TRBV27	TRBD1	TRBJ1-4	-	TGTGCCAGCAGTTCTACGGGACAGGGGAAAAAACTGTTTTTT	CASSSTGQGKKLFF
TRBV7-6	TRBD2	TRBJ2-1	-	TGTGCCAGCAGCCCGCGAGGAGGGACTAGCGGGGGAACCTCCTACAATGAGCAGTTCTTC	CASSPRGGTSGGTSYNEQFF
TRBV10-3	-	TRBJ2-7	few	TGTGCCCTCGCAAAACCGGGGGTTGAGAAGCTGTACTTC	CALAKPGVEKLYF
TRBV3-1/TRBV3-2	-	TRBJ1-2	-	TGTGCCAGCAGCCAAGATGACAATGGCTATGGCTACACCTTC	CASSQDDNGYGYTF
TRBV3-1/TRBV3-2	-	TRBJ2-2	-	TGTGCCAGCAGCCAAGATCCTGGCGGGCTCACCGGGGAGCTGTTTTTT	CASSQDPGGLTGELFF
TRBV5-4	-	TRBJ1-2	-	TGTGCCAGCAGCCTGACAGGTTCGAACTATGGCTACACCTTC	CASSLTGSNYGYTF
TRBV5-4	-	TRBJ2-7	-	TGTGCCAGCAGCTCCGGGACCTACGAGCAGTACTTC	CASSSGTYEQYF
TRBV19	-	TRBJ1-5	-	TGTGCCAGTAGTATCCCGGGGAATCAGCCCCAGCATTTT	CASSIPGNQPQHF
TRBV9	-	TRBJ1-2	-	TGTGCCAGCAGCGTAGTACCGGGCTATGGCTACACCTTC	CASSVVPGYGYTF
TRBV28	TRBD1	TRBJ1-1	-	TGTGCCAGCAGCACGGGACAGATGAACACTGAAGCTTTCTTT	CASSTGQMNTEAFF
TRBV5-6	TRBD1	TRBJ1-3	few	TGTGCCAGCAGTCCTTGGAGTACGGGACAGGGACTTGGAAACACCATATATTTT	CASSPWSTGQGLGNTIYF
TRBV6-5	-	TRBJ1-6	-	TGTGCCAGCAGTTATTACAGTTCACCCCTCCACTTT	CASSYYSSPLHF